These T cell receptor beta chains were read from a single sample in a study of blood T cell repertoires in COVID-19. The protocol was immunoSEQ multiplex PCR, while the TCRdb copy is restricted to in-frame clones and leaves out a portion. Here the sample spans about 270,000 clones, about 85% being singletons. The source material was peripheral blood. The receptors come from a woman aged 45 to 65 with active or convalescent COVID-19. CDR3s include the opening cysteine and the closing phenylalanine or tryptophan. The order of the fields is J gene, clone size, V gene, D gene, CDR3 protein, CDR3 DNA. A D gene is named only where the DNA matches it firmly. Clone sizes are given selectively: once, few, many, or a class where the clone is expanded.

TRBJ2-3	.	TRBV10-3	.	CAISDKGDLADTQYF	TGTGCCATCAGTGATAAAGGAGATCTCGCAGATACGCAGTATTTT
TRBJ1-2	.	TRBV7-2	TRBD1	CASSLDRGPYGYTF	TGTGCCAGCAGCTTGGACAGGGGTCCCTATGGCTACACCTTC
TRBJ2-3	.	TRBV28	TRBD2	CASSFNGGRDGTDTQYF	TGTGCCAGCAGTTTTAACGGCGGGAGGGATGGCACAGATACGCAGTATTTT
TRBJ1-2	.	TRBV2	TRBD1	CASSDEGADGYTF	TGTGCCAGCAGTGATGAGGGGGCAGATGGCTACACCTTC
TRBJ2-7	.	TRBV18	.	CASSPVREPAGYEQYF	TGTGCCAGCTCACCGGTAAGGGAGCCCGCCGGCTACGAGCAGTACTTC
TRBJ2-7	.	TRBV2	TRBD1	CASRRDRGHTYEQYF	TGTGCCAGCAGACGCGACAGGGGGCACACCTACGAGCAGTACTTC
TRBJ1-2	.	TRBV5-5	TRBD1	CASSGLRDRDSTYGYTF	TGTGCCAGCAGCGGCCTCCGGGACAGAGATTCTACCTATGGCTACACCTTC
TRBJ1-1	.	TRBV2	.	CASSAESNTEAFF	TGTGCCAGCAGTGCAGAATCGAACACTGAAGCTTTCTTT
TRBJ2-5	.	TRBV19	TRBD2	CASSTWEGETQYF	TGTGCCAGTAGTACCTGGGAGGGGGAGACCCAGTACTTC
TRBJ1-3	few	TRBV6-1	TRBD1	CASSEERGLVGNTIYF	TGTGCCAGCAGTGAAGAGAGGGGGCTAGTTGGAAACACCATATATTTT
TRBJ2-5	.	TRBV3-1/TRBV3-2	TRBD1	CASSKYTGGQETQYF	TGTGCCAGCAGCAAGTATACAGGGGGCCAAGAGACCCAGTACTTC
TRBJ2-3	.	TRBV9	TRBD2	CASSVGGRAGDTQYF	TGTGCCAGCAGCGTAGGCGGGAGGGCCGGAGATACGCAGTATTTT